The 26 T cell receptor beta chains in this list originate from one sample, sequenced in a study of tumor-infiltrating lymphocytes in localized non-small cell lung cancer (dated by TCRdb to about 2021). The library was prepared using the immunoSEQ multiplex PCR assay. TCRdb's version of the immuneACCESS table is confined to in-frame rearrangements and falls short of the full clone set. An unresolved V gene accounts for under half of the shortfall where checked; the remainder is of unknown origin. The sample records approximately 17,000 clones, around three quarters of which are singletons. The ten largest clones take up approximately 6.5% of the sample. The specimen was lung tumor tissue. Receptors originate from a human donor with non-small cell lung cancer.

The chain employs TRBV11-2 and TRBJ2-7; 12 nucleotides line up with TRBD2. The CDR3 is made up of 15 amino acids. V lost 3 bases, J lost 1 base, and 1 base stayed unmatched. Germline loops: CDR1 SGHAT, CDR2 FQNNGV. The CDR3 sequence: CASSFGLAGSYEQYF. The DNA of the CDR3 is TGTGCCAGCAGCTTCGGACTAGCGGGATCCTACGAGCAGTACTTC.

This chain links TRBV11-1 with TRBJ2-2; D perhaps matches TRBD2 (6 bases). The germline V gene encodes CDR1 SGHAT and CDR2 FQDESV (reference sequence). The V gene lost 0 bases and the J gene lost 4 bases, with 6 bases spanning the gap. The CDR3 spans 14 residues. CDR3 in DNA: TGTGCCAGCAGCTTAGCGGAGGGCACCGGGGAGCTGTTTTTT. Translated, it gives CASSLAEGTGELFF.

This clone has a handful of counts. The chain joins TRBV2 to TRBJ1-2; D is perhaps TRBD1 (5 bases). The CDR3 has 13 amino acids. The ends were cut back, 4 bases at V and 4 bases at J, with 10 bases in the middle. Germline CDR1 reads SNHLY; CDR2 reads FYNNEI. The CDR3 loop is CASSVGETYGYTF. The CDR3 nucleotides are TGTGCCAGCAGTGTGGGGGAGACCTATGGCTACACCTTC.

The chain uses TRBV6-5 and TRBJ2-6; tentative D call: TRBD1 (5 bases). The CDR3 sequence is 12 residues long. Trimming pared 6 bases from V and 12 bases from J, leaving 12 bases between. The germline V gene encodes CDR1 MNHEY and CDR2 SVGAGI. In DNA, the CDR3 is TGTGCCAGCAGGGACACAACCGGCGTCCTGACTTTC. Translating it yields CASRDTTGVLTF.

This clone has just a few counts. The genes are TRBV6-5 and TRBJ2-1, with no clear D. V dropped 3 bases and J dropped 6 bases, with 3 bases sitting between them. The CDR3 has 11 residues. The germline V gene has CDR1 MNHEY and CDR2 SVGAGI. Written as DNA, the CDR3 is TGTGCCAGCAGTTATGGCAATGAGCAGTTCTTC. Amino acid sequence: CASSYGNEQFF.

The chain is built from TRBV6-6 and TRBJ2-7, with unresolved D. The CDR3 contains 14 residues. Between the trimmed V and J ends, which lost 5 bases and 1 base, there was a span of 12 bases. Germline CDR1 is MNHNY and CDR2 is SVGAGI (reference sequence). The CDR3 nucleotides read TGTGCCAGCAGTCTTTCGGGCGTTTCCTACGAGCAGTACTTC. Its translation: CASSLSGVSYEQYF.

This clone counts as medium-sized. CDR3 in amino acids: CASSGRTGPYEQYF. CDR3 bases: TGCGCCAGCAGCGGCCGGACAGGACCCTACGAGCAGTACTTC. V and J are TRBV4-1 and TRBJ2-7; 7 nucleotides align to TRBD1. Germline V lookup: CDR1 MGHRA, CDR2 YSYEKL. The junction had 6 bases not matched to a gene; V was cut back by 5 bases and J by 2 bases. The CDR3 loop spans 14 amino acids.

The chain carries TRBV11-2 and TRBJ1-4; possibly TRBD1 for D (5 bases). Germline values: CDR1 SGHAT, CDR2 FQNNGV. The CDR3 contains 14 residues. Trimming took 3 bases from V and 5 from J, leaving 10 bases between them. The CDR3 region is CASSFRDGNEKLFF. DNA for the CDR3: TGTGCCAGCAGCTTCCGGGACGGGAATGAAAAACTGTTTTTT.

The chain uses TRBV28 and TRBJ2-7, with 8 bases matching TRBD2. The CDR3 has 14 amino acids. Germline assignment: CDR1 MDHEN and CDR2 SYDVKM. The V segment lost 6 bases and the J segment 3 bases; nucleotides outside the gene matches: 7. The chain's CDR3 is CASRGLGSLYEQYF. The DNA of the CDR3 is TGTGCCAGCAGGGGACTAGGGAGTCTCTACGAGCAGTACTTC.

Written as DNA, the CDR3 is TGTGCTGGACAGGGAGCCCCCCAGGGCTCCTACAATGAGCAGTTCTTC. Its protein product is CAGQGAPQGSYNEQFF. J is TRBJ2-1 and V is TRBV30; 8 nucleotides match TRBD1. The CDR3 is made up of 16 amino acids. From germline, CDR1 is GTSNPN and CDR2 SVGIG (reference sequence).

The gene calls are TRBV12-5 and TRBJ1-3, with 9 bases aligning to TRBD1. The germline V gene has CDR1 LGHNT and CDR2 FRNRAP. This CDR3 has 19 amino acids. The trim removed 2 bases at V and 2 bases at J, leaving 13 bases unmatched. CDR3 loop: CASGLWTGEVSRTGNTIYF. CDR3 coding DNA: TGTGCTAGTGGTTTGTGGACAGGGGAAGTAAGTAGAACTGGAAACACCATATATTTT.

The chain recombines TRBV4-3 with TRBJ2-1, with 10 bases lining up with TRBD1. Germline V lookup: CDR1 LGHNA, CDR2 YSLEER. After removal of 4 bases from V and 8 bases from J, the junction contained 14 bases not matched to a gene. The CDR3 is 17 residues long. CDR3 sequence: CASSRRGGTGAPDEQFF. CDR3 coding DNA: TGCGCCAGCAGCCGGAGGGGAGGGACAGGGGCCCCTGATGAGCAGTTCTTC.

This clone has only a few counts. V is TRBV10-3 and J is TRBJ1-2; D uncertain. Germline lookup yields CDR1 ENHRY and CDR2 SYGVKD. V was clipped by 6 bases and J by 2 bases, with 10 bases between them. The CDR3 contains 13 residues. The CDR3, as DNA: TGTGCCATCAGGGAGGGAAGAAACTATGGCTACACCTTC. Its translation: CAIREGRNYGYTF.

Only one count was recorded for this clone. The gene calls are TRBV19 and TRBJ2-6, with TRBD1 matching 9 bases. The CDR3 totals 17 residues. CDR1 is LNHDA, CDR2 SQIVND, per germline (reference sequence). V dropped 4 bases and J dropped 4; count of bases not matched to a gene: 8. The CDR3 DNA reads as TGTGCCAGTAGTACCAGACAGGGGGTGAGGGGGGCCAACGTCCTGACTTTC. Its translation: CASSTRQGVRGANVLTF.

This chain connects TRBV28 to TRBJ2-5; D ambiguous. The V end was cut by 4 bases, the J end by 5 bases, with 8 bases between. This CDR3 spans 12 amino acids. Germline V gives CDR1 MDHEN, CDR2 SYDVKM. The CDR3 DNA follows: TGTGCCAGCAGTTCGTCGGTGGAGACCCAGTACTTC. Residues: CASSSSVETQYF.

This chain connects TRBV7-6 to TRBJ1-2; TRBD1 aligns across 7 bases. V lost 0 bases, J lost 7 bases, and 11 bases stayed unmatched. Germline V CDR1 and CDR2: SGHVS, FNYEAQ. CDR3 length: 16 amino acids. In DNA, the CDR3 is TGTGCCAGCAGCTTAGCGGTGGGGGGACAGCCCTCTGGCTACACCTTC. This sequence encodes CASSLAVGGQPSGYTF.

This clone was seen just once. CDR3 nucleotides: TGTGCCAGCAGCTTGCGACAGCACTATGGCTACACCTTC. As protein: CASSLRQHYGYTF. This chain uses TRBV5-6 with TRBJ1-2; possibly TRBD1 for D (5 bases). The CDR3 covers 13 residues. Germline CDR1 reads SGHDT; CDR2 reads YYEEEE. V dropped 1 base and J dropped 3 bases, with 7 bases sitting between them.

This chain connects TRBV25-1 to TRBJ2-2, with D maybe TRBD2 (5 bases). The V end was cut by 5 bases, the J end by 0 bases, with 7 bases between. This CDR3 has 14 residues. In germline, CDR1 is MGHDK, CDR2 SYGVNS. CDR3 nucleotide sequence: TGTGCCAGCAGTACTAGGGCGAACACCGGGGAGCTGTTTTTT. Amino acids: CASSTRANTGELFF.

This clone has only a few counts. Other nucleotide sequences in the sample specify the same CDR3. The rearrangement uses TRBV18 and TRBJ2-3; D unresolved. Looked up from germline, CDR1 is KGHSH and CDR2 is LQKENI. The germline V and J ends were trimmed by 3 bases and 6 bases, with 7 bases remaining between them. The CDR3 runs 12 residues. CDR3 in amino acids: CASSPERDTQYF. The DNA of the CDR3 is TGTGCCAGCTCACCCGAACGGGATACGCAGTATTTT. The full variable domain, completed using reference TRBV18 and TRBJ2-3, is NAGVMQNPRHLVRRRGQEARLRCSPMKGHSHVYWYRQLPEEGLKFMVYLQKENIIDESGMPKERFSAEFPKEGPSILRIQQVVRGDSAAYFCASSPERDTQYFGPGTRLTVL.

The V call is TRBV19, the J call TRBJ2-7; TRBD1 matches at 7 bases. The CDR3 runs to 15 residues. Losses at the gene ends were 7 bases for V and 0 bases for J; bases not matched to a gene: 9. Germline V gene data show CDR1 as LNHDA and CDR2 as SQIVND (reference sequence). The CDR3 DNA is TGTGCCAGTACCTTAGCGACAGGGAGCTCCTACGAGCAGTACTTC. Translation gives CASTLATGSSYEQYF.

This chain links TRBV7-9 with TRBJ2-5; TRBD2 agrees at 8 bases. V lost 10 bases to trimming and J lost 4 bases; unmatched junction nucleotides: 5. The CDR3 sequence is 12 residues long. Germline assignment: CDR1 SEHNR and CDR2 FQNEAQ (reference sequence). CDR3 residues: CAIGGGGETQYF. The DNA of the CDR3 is TGTGCCATCGGGGGGGGAGGAGAGACCCAGTACTTC.

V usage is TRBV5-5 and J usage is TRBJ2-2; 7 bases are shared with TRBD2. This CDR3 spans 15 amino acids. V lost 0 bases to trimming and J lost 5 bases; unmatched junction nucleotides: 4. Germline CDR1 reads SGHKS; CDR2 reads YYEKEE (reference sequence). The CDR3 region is CASSLDLRETGELFF. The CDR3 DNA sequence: TGTGCCAGCAGCTTGGATTTGCGGGAGACCGGGGAGCTGTTTTTT.

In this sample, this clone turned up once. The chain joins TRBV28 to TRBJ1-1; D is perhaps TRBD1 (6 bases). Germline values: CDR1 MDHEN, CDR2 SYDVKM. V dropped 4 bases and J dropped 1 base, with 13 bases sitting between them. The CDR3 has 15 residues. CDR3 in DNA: TGTGCCAGCAGTTCCAGGGGTGCGGGGAACACTGAAGCTTTCTTT. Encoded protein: CASSSRGAGNTEAFF.

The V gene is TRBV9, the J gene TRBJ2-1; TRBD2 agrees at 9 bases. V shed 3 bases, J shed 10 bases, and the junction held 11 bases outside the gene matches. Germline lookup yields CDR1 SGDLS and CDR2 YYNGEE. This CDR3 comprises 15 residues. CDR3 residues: CASSAGLALSWEQFF. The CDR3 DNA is TGTGCCAGCAGCGCGGGACTAGCCCTGAGCTGGGAGCAGTTCTTC.

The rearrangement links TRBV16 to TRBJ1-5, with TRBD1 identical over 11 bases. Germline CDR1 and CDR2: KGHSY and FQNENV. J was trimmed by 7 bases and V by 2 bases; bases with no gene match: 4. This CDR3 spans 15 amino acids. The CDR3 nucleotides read TGTGCCAGCAGCCAAGGACAGGGGGCAGGACAGCCCCAGCATTTT. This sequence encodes CASSQGQGAGQPQHF.

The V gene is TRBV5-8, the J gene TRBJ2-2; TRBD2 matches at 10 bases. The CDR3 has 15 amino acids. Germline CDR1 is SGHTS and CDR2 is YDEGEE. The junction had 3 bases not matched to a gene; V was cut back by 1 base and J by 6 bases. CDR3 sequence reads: CASSLYLAGAGELFF. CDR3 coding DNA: TGTGCCAGCAGCTTGTATCTAGCGGGAGCCGGGGAGCTGTTTTTT.